This entry concerns a single T cell receptor (beta chain). The target antigen is unknown. This record belongs to a study of regulatory T cells in long-lasting Graves disease. Time point meaning: newly diagnosed GD, antithyroid drugs for less than 3 months. Extracted PBMC RNA gave rise to the TCR library. Notes on the study in general: New patients shared around 920 public clonotypes, fewer than the 2,500 to 3,500 shared by persistent patients.

Relying on iRepertoire HTBI primers and Arm-PCR of CDR3 regions, the team built TCR beta libraries. In TCRdb, the multiplex PCR reads were re-called with MiXCR into one record per CDR3 protein. The table has around 250,000 distinct CDR3 sequences, around 20% seen once. Between the trimmed V and J ends, which lost 9 bases and 3 bases, there was a span of 11 bases. The CDR3 length is 13 residues. The germline gives CDR1 LNHDA, CDR2 SQIVND (reference sequence). Sequencing was performed on peripheral blood mononuclear cells (PBMCs), taken at new diagnosis, from a patient treated with antithyroid drugs. The receptor comes from a female donor with Graves disease. V is TRBV19 and J is TRBJ2-2; D gene unclear. For the CDR3, the DNA is TGTGCCAGCCTTTCTTGGGACACCGGGGAGCTGTTTTTT. This codes for CASLSWDTGELFF.